Listed below are T cell receptor beta chains from one sample, sequenced in a study of cytomegalovirus exposure and HLA in healthy donors. The protocol was immunoSEQ multiplex PCR, while the TCRdb copy is restricted to in-frame clones and leaves out a portion. The sample records 95,000 to 110,000 clones, roughly 70% being singletons. Sequenced: PBMCs. Receptor source: a woman in her forties in good health and CMV-seropositive. Both conserved end residues are part of each CDR3. Each record gives: V gene, D gene, CDR3 length, CDR3 protein. D genes are given only for firm matches.

>TRBV28|TRBD2|16
CASSLGGGSGANVLTF
>TRBV5-1|NA|14
CASSLEGSNQPQHF
>TRBV5-1|NA|13
CASKEGRGNTIYF
>TRBV27|TRBD1|15
CASSRNGQGDYEQYF
>TRBV30|TRBD1|14
CAWSQTGSPGELFF
>TRBV5-8|TRBD2|15
CASSIRLAATDTQYF
>TRBV7-2|NA|15
CASSLFGLSQETQYF
>TRBV7-3|NA|13
CASSLTNGDEQYF
>TRBV30|NA|13
CAGRDSYNSPLHF
>TRBV29-1|NA|13
CSGTGTLNTEAFF
>TRBV7-9|NA|14
CASSFQGGTDTQYF
>TRBV5-1|TRBD2|15
CASSFSGGDRYTQYF
>TRBV7-6|TRBD2|16
CASSLGAGPQRGEQYF
>TRBV5-1|TRBD1|15
CASWDRSSYNSPLHF
>TRBV19|NA|12
CASSIGAVEAFF
>TRBV9|NA|12
CASSERDSPLHF
>TRBV20-1|NA|11
CSARDSYEQYF
>TRBV5-6|TRBD2|16
CASSLTSGEIGETQYF
>TRBV2|TRBD1|15
CASSARGTGGEKLFF
>TRBV5-1|NA|14
CASSPGSAGQGYTF
>TRBV15|TRBD1|15
CATSSSQGAGSPLHF
>TRBV2|TRBD2|14
CATKTGGVGETQYF
>TRBV28|TRBD2|15
CASSELAKDYNEQFF
>TRBV5-6|TRBD2|15
CASSPASGGAHEQYF
>TRBV5-1|NA|15
CASSVISDSYNEQFF
>TRBV5-6|TRBD1|14
CASSYDRGVYGYTF
>TRBV15|NA|14
CATSRDTRIAEQYF
>TRBV4-2|NA|16
CASSQGPGGPPGELFF
>TRBV30|NA|16
CAWSVQDISGANVLTF
>TRBV30|NA|18
CAWSRALAGTHGRNTIYF
>TRBV19|NA|12
CASSNRDTEAFF
>TRBV19|NA|18
CASSTRAGASSYNSPLHF
>TRBV28|TRBD2|16
CASSGGGGPNYNEQFF
>TRBV6-6|NA|15
CASRREGQSGNTIYF
>TRBV5-1|NA|15
CASSLSGSGNTEAFF
>TRBV6-5|TRBD1|14
CASSYQTGHYEQYF
>TRBV25-1|TRBD1|13
CASTGQGSTEAFF
>TRBV10-3|TRBD1|15
CAISRGQGVYNEQFF
>TRBV19|NA|14
CASKTDSYNSPLHF
>TRBV4-2|NA|14
CASSARAEGETQYF
>TRBV2|NA|14
CASRDSSHNEKLFF
>TRBV30|NA|13
CAWSGQGGTEAFF
>TRBV29-1|TRBD1|13
CSVARGQNTEAFF
>TRBV29-1|NA|16
CSVGRPQLFSTDTQYF
>TRBV4-2|NA|17
CASSQDFPGVGVGEQYF
>TRBV6-1|TRBD1|15
CASSENTNRGYEQYF
>TRBV30|NA|12
CAWGHVNTEAFF
>TRBV6-5|TRBD2|15
CASSYNGRGANVLTF
>TRBV4-1|TRBD2|16
CASSQEVRGAIDTQYF
>TRBV30|NA|16
CAWDDDPGYSGNTIYF
>TRBV2|NA|15
CASRGRQVLNTEAFF
>TRBV10-1|NA|13
CASSEDPLRAIYF
>TRBV5-4|NA|14
CASSLDRHNQPQHF
>TRBV6-6|TRBD2|14
CASSLTSGEYEQYF